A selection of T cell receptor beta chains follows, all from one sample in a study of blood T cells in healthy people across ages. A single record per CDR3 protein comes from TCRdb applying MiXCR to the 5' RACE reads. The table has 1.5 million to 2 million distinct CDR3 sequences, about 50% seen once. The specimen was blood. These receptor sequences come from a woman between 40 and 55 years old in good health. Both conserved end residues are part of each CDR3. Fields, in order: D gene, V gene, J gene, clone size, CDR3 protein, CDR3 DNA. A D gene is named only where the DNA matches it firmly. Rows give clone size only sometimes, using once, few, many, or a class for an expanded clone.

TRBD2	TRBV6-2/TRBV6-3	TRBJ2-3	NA	CASRLGLAGDNTDTQYF	TGTGCCAGCAGGCTCGGACTAGCGGGGGATAACACAGATACGCAGTATTTT
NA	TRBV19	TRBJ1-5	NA	CASSSFGWAGTGQPQHF	TGTGCCAGTAGTAGCTTCGGCTGGGCAGGGACTGGGCAGCCCCAGCATTTT
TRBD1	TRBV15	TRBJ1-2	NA	CATSRDRQGYGYTF	TGTGCCACCAGCAGAGATCGACAGGGGTATGGCTACACCTTC
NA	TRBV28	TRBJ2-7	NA	CASSLGTDPSYEQYF	TGTGCCAGCAGTTTGGGTACTGATCCCTCCTACGAGCAGTACTTC
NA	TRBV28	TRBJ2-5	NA	CASSPRITGLAQETQYF	TGTGCCAGCAGCCCGAGGATTACAGGGTTGGCCCAAGAGACCCAGTACTTC
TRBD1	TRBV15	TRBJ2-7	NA	CATSPLGGTGSYEQYF	TGTGCCACCAGCCCACTTGGAGGGACAGGATCTTACGAGCAGTACTTC
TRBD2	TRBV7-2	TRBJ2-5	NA	CASRLAGKGETQYF	TGTGCCAGCCGCTTAGCGGGGAAGGGAGAGACCCAGTACTTC
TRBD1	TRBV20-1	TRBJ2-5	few	CSARAGQGETQYF	TGCAGTGCTAGAGCCGGACAGGGAGAGACCCAGTACTTC
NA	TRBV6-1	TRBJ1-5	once	CASSPGEGPQHF	TGTGCCAGCAGCCCAGGGGAGGGGCCCCAGCATTTT
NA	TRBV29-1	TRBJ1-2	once	CSAITVPGYTF	TGCAGCGCTATTACGGTACCTGGCTACACCTTC
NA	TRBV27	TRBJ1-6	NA	CASSLWDSYNSPLHF	TGTGCCAGCAGTTTGTGGGATTCCTATAATTCACCCCTCCACTTT
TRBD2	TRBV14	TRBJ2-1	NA	CASSQSSGGAGEQFF	TGTGCCAGCAGCCAAAGTAGCGGGGGGGCTGGTGAGCAGTTCTTC
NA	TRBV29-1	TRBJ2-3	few	CSVTLQGGWNLQSTQYF	TGCAGCGTTACCCTACAGGGTGGATGGAACCTCCAGAGTACGCAGTATTTT
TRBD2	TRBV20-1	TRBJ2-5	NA	CSAIHGRGGETQYF	TGCAGTGCAATCCACGGGCGGGGGGGAGAGACCCAGTACTTC
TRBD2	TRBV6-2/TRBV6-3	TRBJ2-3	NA	CASNLSGGSTDTQYF	TGTGCCAGCAATTTGAGCGGGGGGAGCACAGATACGCAGTATTTT
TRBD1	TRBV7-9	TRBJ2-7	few	CASSLGGGTGTYEQYF	TGTGCCAGCAGCTTAGGAGGAGGGACAGGGACCTACGAGCAGTACTTC
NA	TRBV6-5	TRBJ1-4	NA	CACSGMENEKLFF	TGTGCCTGCTCTGGGATGGAAAATGAAAAACTGTTTTTT
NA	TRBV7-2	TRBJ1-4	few	CASSVGATGKLFF	TGTGCCAGCAGCGTTGGGGCAACAGGAAAACTGTTTTTT
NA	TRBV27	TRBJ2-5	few	CASSHQLRPPQETQYF	TGTGCCAGCAGTCACCAGCTCAGACCCCCCCAAGAGACCCAGTACTTC
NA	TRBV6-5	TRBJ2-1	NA	CASSYPTGTTGEQFF	TGTGCCAGCAGTTACCCTACAGGGACAACGGGTGAGCAGTTCTTC
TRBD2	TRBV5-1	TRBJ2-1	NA	CASSLTRGGDNEQFF	TGCGCCAGCAGCTTGACGCGGGGGGGGGACAATGAGCAGTTCTTC
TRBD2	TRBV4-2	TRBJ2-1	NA	CASSQEGGPSGGFYNEQFF	TGTGCCAGCAGCCAAGAGGGTGGGCCTAGCGGGGGATTTTACAATGAGCAGTTCTTC